The 18 T cell receptor beta chains presented below share a single source sample, sequenced in a study of HIV-infected patients and healthy controls. Antiretroviral therapy had run roughly three months, about 14 weeks, before follow-up blood collection. No cell fractionation was done, so the repertoire covers all unsorted peripheral blood T cells. Around 0.5 ug RNA was reverse transcribed with alpha and beta constant-region primers. Separate chain-specific third strand synthesis with multiplexing indices produced the alpha and beta libraries. TCRdb independently ran MiXCR on the 5' RACE reads; one entry per CDR3 protein. The sample has roughly 9,400 distinct CDR3 sequences; around 9.3% are singletons. The source was blood, collected during antiretroviral therapy. The receptors come from an adult with HIV infection.

This clonotype is termed medium-sized (0.01 to 0.1%). V is TRBV20-1 and J is TRBJ1-5; no firm D call. The CDR3 contains 14 residues. Trimming shortened V by 0 bases and J by 2 bases, and 8 bases separated the two germline ends. CDR1 and CDR2 (germline): DFQATT, SNEGSKA (reference sequence). This CDR3 is CSARDVRGNQPQHF. DNA for the CDR3: TGCAGTGCTAGAGATGTCCGGGGCAATCAGCCCCAGCATTTT.

This clonotype was seen many times. The rearrangement joins TRBV5-5 to TRBJ1-1; D is undetermined. CDR1 SGHKS and CDR2 YYEKEE come from the germline V gene (reference sequence). V was pared by 0 bases and J by 4 bases, with 7 bases between. The CDR3 sequence is 13 residues long. CDR3 DNA sequence: TGTGCCAGCAGCTTGGACCTGGGCACTGAAGCTTTCTTT. It codes for CASSLDLGTEAFF. Using reference TRBV5-5 and TRBJ1-1 for the parts outside the CDR3, the full variable domain is DAGVTQSPTHLIKTRGQQVTLRCSPISGHKSVSWYQQVLGQGPQFIFQYYEKEERGRGNFPDRFSARQFPNYSSELNVNALLLGDSALYLCASSLDLGTEAFFGQGTRLTVV.

There are many counts of this clonotype. The chain carries TRBV29-1 and TRBJ1-2, with TRBD1 matching 8 bases. The CDR3 covers 15 residues. Germline V gene data show CDR1 as SQVTM and CDR2 as ANQGSEA. V gave up 6 bases and J gave up 7 bases; unmatched junction bases: 16. The DNA of the CDR3 is TGCAGCGTCCCACCCGCGGGGACAGGCGTGTTTGGCTACACCTTC. This sequence encodes CSVPPAGTGVFGYTF.

This clonotype was recorded many times. This chain uses TRBV12-3 or TRBV12-4 with TRBJ1-2; D not resolved. CDR3 length: 13 residues. V lost 6 bases and J 9 bases, leaving 17 bases between the germline ends. The CDR3 DNA follows: TGTGCCAGCAGACGATCAGGAGTAGGTCGCTACACCTTC. Translating it yields CASRRSGVGRYTF.

This clonotype was found many times. This chain connects TRBV5-4 to TRBJ2-2; D perhaps matches TRBD2 (5 bases). V lost 0 bases to trimming and J lost 1 base, with 10 bases between them. The CDR3 runs to 16 residues. Germline V gene sequence: CDR1 SGHNT, CDR2 YYREEE (reference sequence). CDR3 sequence (DNA): TGTGCCAGCAGCTTGGAAGGACGGGAGAACACCGGGGAGCTGTTTTTT. The encoded protein is CASSLEGRENTGELFF. The full variable domain, rest sourced from reference TRBV5-4 and TRBJ2-2, is ETGVTQSPTHLIKTRGQQVTLRCSSQSGHNTVSWYQQALGQGPQFIFQYYREEENGRGNFPPRFSGLQFPNYSSELNVNALELDDSALYLCASSLEGRENTGELFFGEGSRLTVL.

By sample share, this clonotype is medium-sized (0.01 to 0.1%). The V call is TRBV27, the J call TRBJ1-5; 12 bases are shared with TRBD1. V lost 7 bases and J lost 7; bases outside the gene matches: 11. This CDR3 comprises 16 residues. CDR1 and CDR2 from the germline V gene are MNHEY and SMNVEV (reference sequence). The CDR3 reads CASTKTGTGGWQPQHF. CDR3 DNA sequence: TGTGCCAGCACCAAAACCGGGACAGGGGGCTGGCAGCCCCAGCATTTT.

This clonotype was observed at least ten times. J is TRBJ2-1 and V is TRBV6-6; 8 bases line up with TRBD2. Germline V CDR1 and CDR2: MNHNY, SVGAGI (reference sequence). The CDR3 runs to 14 residues. Losses at the gene ends were 5 bases for V and 3 bases for J; bases not matched to a gene: 3. CDR3 coding DNA: TGTGCCAGCAGTGAACTAGCGGACTACAATGAGCAGTTCTTC. Translating gives CASSELADYNEQFF.

The count of this clonotype is one. A clone one base away is much larger, so this may be a read error. The genes are TRBV3-1 and TRBJ2-1, with 9 bases identical to TRBD2. The CDR3 extends over 16 amino acids. Germline V gene sequence: CDR1 LGHDT, CDR2 YNNKEL (reference sequence). The chain's CDR3 is CAGSPGVAGARAEQFF. The DNA of the CDR3 is TGTGCCGGCAGCCCGGGGGTAGCGGGGGCTCGGGCTGAGCAGTTCTTC.

In its sample, this clonotype was seen many times. The rearrangement links TRBV4-1 to TRBJ1-1; 7 nucleotides match TRBD1. Germline loops: CDR1 MGHRA, CDR2 YSYEKL. Trimming removed 4 bases from V and 1 base from J; junction bases left unmatched: 6. CDR3 length: 15 amino acids. Written as DNA, the CDR3 is TGCGCCAGCAGCCCACGTGGGACAGAGAACACTGAAGCTTTCTTT. Translated: CASSPRGTENTEAFF.

This clonotype was counted ten times or more. The V gene is TRBV7-3, the J gene TRBJ2-5; D is uncertain. CDR1 and CDR2 (germline): SGHTA, FQGTGA. The V gene lost 5 bases and the J gene lost 5 bases, with 12 bases spanning the gap. CDR3 size: 13 residues. CDR3 in DNA: TGTGCCAGCAGCGCCGTACCCGGGGAGACCCAGTACTTC. Protein: CASSAVPGETQYF.

This clonotype was recorded many times. The chain couples TRBV10-3 to TRBJ2-3; no clear D. Per the germline V gene, CDR1 is ENHRY and CDR2 is SYGVKD. The germline V and J ends were trimmed by 6 bases and 2 bases, with 18 bases remaining between them. This CDR3 has 16 amino acids. CDR3 sequence reads: CAISGFRADDTDTQYF. The CDR3 nucleotides are TGTGCCATCAGCGGGTTTAGGGCGGATGACACAGATACGCAGTATTTT.

By share of the sample, this clonotype is medium-sized. The V call is TRBV3-1, the J call TRBJ1-2; no clear D. The germline V and J ends were trimmed by 4 bases and 4 bases, with 19 bases remaining between them. The length of the CDR3 is 16 residues. Germline loops: CDR1 LGHDT, CDR2 YNNKEL (reference sequence). CDR3 amino acids: CASSPLVDGTAYGYTF. CDR3 nucleotides: TGTGCCAGCAGCCCTTTAGTTGATGGAACTGCCTATGGCTACACCTTC.

This clonotype was seen only a few times. The rearrangement uses TRBV21-1 and TRBJ2-2; the table's D call of TRBD2 was not tested on the DNA. TRBV21-1 corresponds to a pseudogene. The CDR3 length is 17 residues. Here the CDR3 reads CARLKGPGDANTGELFF. CDR3 DNA: TGTGCCAGACTAAAAGGGCCGGGGGACGCGAACACCGGGGAGCTGTTTTTT.

In its sample, this clonotype ranks as medium-sized. The V gene is TRBV7-9, the J gene TRBJ2-2; weak D call: TRBD1 (6 bases). The CDR3 sequence is 14 residues long. Per germline, CDR1 SEHNR and CDR2 FQNEAQ (reference sequence). Trimming pared 5 bases from V and 1 base from J, leaving 8 bases between. CDR3 in amino acids: CASSETGNTGELFF. The DNA for the CDR3 is TGTGCCAGCAGCGAGACAGGGAACACCGGGGAGCTGTTTTTT.

This clonotype was found many times. This chain uses TRBV7-8 with TRBJ1-2, with 7 bases identical to TRBD1. The CDR3 extends over 14 amino acids. Germline lookup yields CDR1 SGHVS and CDR2 FQNEAQ. V was pared by 4 bases and J by 4 bases, with 6 bases of the junction left unmatched. CDR3 nucleotide sequence: TGTGCCAGCAGCTCCACGACAGGGAGCTATGGCTACACCTTC. It specifies CASSSTTGSYGYTF.

This clonotype ranks as medium-sized (0.01 to 0.1%). This chain uses TRBV7-2 with TRBJ1-3; D perhaps matches TRBD1 (6 bases). Trimming stripped 1 base from V and 0 bases from J, with 13 bases between. The CDR3 length is 17 residues. CDR1 is SGHTA, CDR2 FQGNSA, per germline. The CDR3 is CASSLDGGARSGNTIYF. CDR3 coding DNA: TGTGCCAGCAGCTTAGACGGGGGCGCCCGCTCTGGAAACACCATATATTTT. Full variable domain (rest looked up from reference TRBV7-2 and TRBJ1-3): GAGVSQSPSNKVTEKGKDVELRCDPISGHTALYWYRQSLGQGLEFLIYFQGNSAPDKSGLPSDRFSAERTGGSVSTLTIQRTQQEDSAVYLCASSLDGGARSGNTIYFGEGSWLTVV.

The gene calls are TRBV19 and TRBJ1-4; 8 bases line up with TRBD1. V dropped 5 bases and J dropped 2; count of bases not matched to a gene: 4. Germline CDR1 is LNHDA and CDR2 is SQIVND (reference sequence). The CDR3 sequence is 15 residues long. The CDR3: CASSRTGITNEKLFF. The CDR3 bases are TGTGCCAGTAGTCGGACAGGGATCACTAATGAAAAACTGTTTTTT.

This clonotype has a count of ten or more. The chain employs TRBV7-9 and TRBJ1-2; D gene ambiguous. Germline V gives CDR1 SEHNR, CDR2 FQNEAQ (reference sequence). Trimming took off 1 base at V and 4 bases at J, with 25 bases between the two ends. CDR3 length: 19 residues. The CDR3 DNA follows: TGTGCCAGCAGCTTAGAACCCCCCAGTGGATCACCCGCCGGCTATGGCTACACCTTC. It encodes CASSLEPPSGSPAGYGYTF.